Below are 7 T cell receptor beta chains sequenced from a single sample in a study of control samples from healthy donors and cancer patients. The repertoire was sequenced with immunoSEQ multiplex PCR; TCRdb's copy has only in-frame clones and lacks some. The profile shows 20,000 to 30,000 clones, under 95% of them singletons. The specimen was PBMCs. The receptors were sampled from a man aged 50-59 years with lung cancer.

The chain uses TRBV5-1 and TRBJ1-4, with TRBD1 matching 7 bases. J lost 0 bases, V lost 3 bases, and 2 bases had no gene match. The length of the CDR3 is 15 residues. Germline CDR1 and CDR2: SGHRS and YFSETQ. The CDR3 bases are TGCGCCAGCAGCTGGGACAGTTCAACTAATGAAAAACTGTTTTTT. Its protein is CASSWDSSTNEKLFF.

The genes are TRBV2 and TRBJ2-1, with unresolved D. The CDR3 is made up of 11 amino acids. Trimming took 7 bases from V and 5 from J, leaving 6 bases between them. The germline CDR1 and CDR2 sequences are SNHLY and FYNNEI. The CDR3 DNA reads TGTGCCAGCACCAGTGACAATGAGCAGTTCTTC. Its protein product is CASTSDNEQFF.

This sequence joins TRBV5-4 and TRBJ1-1; D not resolved. The germline V gene encodes CDR1 SGHNT and CDR2 YYREEE (reference sequence). V lost 2 bases and J 0 bases, leaving 14 bases between the germline ends. There are 16 residues in the CDR3. The CDR3 sequence: CASSFTWRGLNTEAFF. The DNA for the CDR3 is TGTGCCAGCAGCTTTACTTGGCGGGGTCTGAACACTGAAGCTTTCTTT.

The chain links TRBV10-3 to TRBJ2-7, with a possible D match to TRBD1 (6 bases). V shed 6 bases and J shed 5 bases, with 11 bases lying between them. Germline CDR1 and CDR2: ENHRY and SYGVKD. This CDR3 has 12 residues. The CDR3 sequence: CAIRDSNHEQYF. The CDR3 nucleotides read TGTGCCATCAGGGACAGTAACCACGAGCAGTACTTC.

CDR3 nucleotides: TGTGCCAGCAGCCCAAGAGGGAATACAGGGGGCCTCTTTAATGAAAAACTGTTTTTT. Amino acids: CASSPRGNTGGLFNEKLFF. The rearrangement uses TRBV3-1 (or the pseudogene TRBV3-2) and TRBJ1-4; TRBD1 matches 9 bases. J gave up 4 bases and V 4 bases, and 16 bases lay outside the gene matches. This CDR3 has 19 amino acids. Germline V gene lookup returns CDR1 LGHDT and CDR2 YNNKEL (reference sequence).

This chain joins TRBV9 and TRBJ2-1; TRBD1 or TRBD2 may be the D gene (5 bases each). CDR1 SGDLS and CDR2 YYNGEE come from the germline V gene. Trimming cost V 1 base and J 8 bases, with 16 bases left between them. This CDR3 region has 15 residues. The CDR3 loop is CASSVMTVGVHEQFF. The CDR3 DNA sequence: TGTGCCAGCAGCGTAATGACGGTGGGGGTGCATGAGCAGTTCTTC.

The chain recombines TRBV7-8 with TRBJ2-7; D is uncertain. This CDR3 region has 11 residues. From germline, CDR1 is SGHVS and CDR2 FQNEAQ. The CDR3, as DNA: TGTTTAGAGGACCCAATCTACGAGCAGTACTTC. Protein sequence: CLEDPIYEQYF.